This T cell receptor beta chain was recovered during a study of control samples from healthy donors and cancer patients. V lost 5 bases and J lost 3; bases outside the gene matches: 8. The CDR3 consists of 15 residues. CDR1 and CDR2 from the germline V gene are SGHTA and FQGNSA. Some clones are missing from TCRdb's copy, which holds only in-frame ones; the method was immunoSEQ multiplex PCR. The repertoire consists of around 180,000 clones, with 88% occurring once and the leading ten covering 4% to 6%. The genes are TRBV7-2 and TRBJ2-7; 9 bases line up with TRBD2. The receptor was derived from a woman aged 25 to 39 in good health. The sequenced sample was blood. CDR3 sequence reads: CASSLRGGRSYEQYF. The DNA for the CDR3 is TGTGCCAGCAGCCTGCGGGGGGGGAGGAGCTACGAGCAGTACTTC.